This TCR beta chain was profiled in a study of CD8 T cells in ankylosing spondylitis. This clonotype was picked up a small number of times. MiXCR, applied by TCRdb to the 5' RACE reads, yields one record per CDR3 protein. This sample has approximately 290,000 distinct CDR3 sequences, with less than 25% found just once. The CDR3 has 13 residues. Trimming removed 5 bases from V and 1 base from J; junction bases left unmatched: 5. In germline, CDR1 is DFQATT, CDR2 SNEGSKA (reference sequence). The clonotype comes from a female donor with ankylosing spondylitis or in good health (not recorded which). The genes are TRBV20-1 and TRBJ2-7; 7 bases agree with TRBD1. Sequenced: blood, either unsorted or a sorted T cell fraction (not recorded which). CDR3 region: CSAPRQGSYEQYF. CDR3 bases: TGCAGTGCTCCCCGACAGGGATCCTACGAGCAGTACTTC.